The 28 T cell receptor beta chains listed next were all sequenced from one sample in a study of cytomegalovirus exposure and HLA in healthy donors. Primers: 60 Vbeta forward and 13 Jbeta reverse. Profiling relied on immunoSEQ multiplex PCR, and the TCRdb table lists in-frame clones only, not all of them. This table has 150,000 to 200,000 clones, 80% to 90% appearing once. The sequencing input was PBMCs. These receptors were obtained from a man in his late teens or twenties in good health and CMV-seropositive.

The DNA for the CDR3 is TGTGCCAGCAGCCCCAGGACGGGAGAGCAGTACTTC. It codes for CASSPRTGEQYF. V usage is TRBV13 and J usage is TRBJ2-7, with D perhaps TRBD2 (5 bases). V gave up 5 bases and J gave up 7 bases, with 12 bases separating them. Germline lookup yields CDR1 PRHDT and CDR2 FYEKMQ (reference sequence). CDR3 size: 12 residues.

This chain joins TRBV5-1 and TRBJ2-5, with a possible D match to TRBD2 (6 bases). The CDR3 extends over 13 amino acids. Germline V gene data show CDR1 as SGHRS and CDR2 as YFSETQ. Trimming took off 4 bases at V and 0 bases at J, with 7 bases between the two ends. The CDR3 region is CASSAGHQETQYF. The DNA of the CDR3 is TGCGCCAGCAGCGCGGGACACCAAGAGACCCAGTACTTC.

The V call is TRBV10-3, the J call TRBJ2-7; 8 nucleotides match TRBD1. Germline V CDR1 and CDR2: ENHRY, SYGVKD. The CDR3 loop spans 14 amino acids. Germline trimming cut 7 bases from V and 4 bases from J; bases unmatched to any gene: 9. CDR3 region: CAIKEQGDFYEQYF. In DNA, the CDR3 is TGTGCCATCAAGGAACAGGGGGATTTTTACGAGCAGTACTTC.

The chain recombines TRBV7-6 with TRBJ2-5; TRBD2 agrees at 7 bases. The CDR3 runs to 15 residues. Trimming at V came to 2 bases and at J to 5 bases, leaving 8 bases not matched to a gene. Germline lookup yields CDR1 SGHVS and CDR2 FNYEAQ. CDR3 DNA: TGTGCCAGCAGCTTATCATCAGGAGCGGGGGAGACCCAGTACTTC. Amino acid sequence: CASSLSSGAGETQYF.

The chain uses TRBV7-2 and TRBJ2-5; tentative D call: TRBD2 (5 bases). The CDR3 has 13 amino acids. The V end lost 5 bases, the J end lost 5 bases, and 12 bases lay between the germline ends. Germline V gene data show CDR1 as SGHTA and CDR2 as FQGNSA. CDR3 coding DNA: TGTGCCAGCAGCCCGGACCAGCGGGAGACCCAGTACTTC. Its translation: CASSPDQRETQYF.

The chain links TRBV6-5 to TRBJ1-4, with TRBD1 matching over 11 bases. V gave up 6 bases and J gave up 6 bases; unmatched junction bases: 3. The CDR3 is 14 amino acids. Germline CDR1 reads MNHEY; CDR2 reads SVGAGI. CDR3 residues: CASRGDRGDEKLFF. The CDR3 coding sequence is TGTGCCAGCAGGGGGGACAGGGGGGATGAAAAACTGTTTTTT.

The chain combines TRBV6-6 with TRBJ2-3; D possibly corresponds to TRBD1 (6 bases). This CDR3 is built from 14 residues. Trimming pared 6 bases from V and 0 bases from J, leaving 10 bases between. Germline CDR1 reads MNHNY; CDR2 reads SVGAGI (reference sequence). In nucleotides, the CDR3 is TGTGCCAGCAGCCCGACAGGAAGCACAGATACGCAGTATTTT. Its protein product is CASSPTGSTDTQYF.

J is TRBJ2-1 and V is TRBV9, with TRBD1 as a possible D gene (5 bases). CDR1 is SGDLS, CDR2 YYNGEE, per germline. This CDR3 has 15 amino acids. V was shortened by 0 bases and J by 0 bases, with 7 bases between the two germline ends. CDR3: CASSVVTGSYNEQFF. The CDR3 DNA is TGTGCCAGCAGCGTAGTTACAGGCTCCTACAATGAGCAGTTCTTC.

A note on this clone: The junction differs from germline at one of its ends, possibly a read error. The chain uses TRBV7-9 and TRBJ1-2; possibly TRBD1 for D (6 bases). Per germline, CDR1 SEHNR and CDR2 FQNEAQ (reference sequence). This CDR3 spans 11 amino acids. In DNA, the CDR3 is TGTTCCAGCAGTCCAGGGGATGGCTACACCTTC. This sequence encodes CSSSPGDGYTF.

This clone was picked up a small number of times. The CDR3 region has the DNA TGTGCCTGGTTACCGGGCCAGGGGGCTTTCTTT. Amino acids: CAWLPGQGAFF. The chain links TRBV30 to TRBJ1-1, with D possibly TRBD1 on 6 matching bases. Between the trimmed V and J ends, which lost 5 bases and 11 bases, there was a span of 15 bases. From germline, CDR1 is GTSNPN and CDR2 SVGIG (reference sequence). The CDR3 is 11 amino acids. Full variable domain (remainder filled in from reference TRBV30 and TRBJ1-1): SQTIHQWPATLVQPVGSPLSLECTVEGTSNPNLYWYRQAAGRGLQLLFYSVGIGQISSEVPQNLSASRPQDRQFILSSKKLLLSDSGFYLCAWLPGQGAFFGQGTRLTVV.

The V and J genes are TRBV19 and TRBJ2-5; 11 bases align to TRBD1. The DNA end favors TRBJ2-7, so the J call may be wrong. Per germline, CDR1 LNHDA and CDR2 SQIVND (reference sequence). CDR3 size: 14 residues. This chain's CDR3 is CASSLGQGATEQYF. In DNA form, the CDR3 reads TGTGCCAGTAGTCTCGGACAGGGGGCTACCGAGCAGTACTTC.

This clone was recorded only once. The chain combines TRBV7-2 with TRBJ2-7, with D unresolved. The CDR3 is made up of 15 amino acids. The germline V gene encodes CDR1 SGHTA and CDR2 FQGNSA. The V and J ends lost 3 bases and 0 bases respectively, with 12 bases between them. The CDR3 here is CASSFISASSYEQYF. CDR3 nucleotide sequence: TGTGCCAGCAGCTTTATCAGCGCGAGCTCCTACGAGCAGTACTTC.

The chain joins TRBV6-5 to TRBJ2-7; tentative D call: TRBD1 (6 bases). Germline CDR1 MNHEY, CDR2 SVGAGI. This CDR3 has 15 residues. Trimming took 7 bases from V and 7 from J, leaving 23 bases between them. CDR3 sequence reads: CASKPGDRDTGEQYF. The CDR3 DNA reads as TGTGCCAGCAAACCCGGTGATCGGGATACAGGGGAGCAGTACTTC.

This chain joins TRBV2 and TRBJ2-3, with D perhaps TRBD1 (6 bases). This CDR3 is built from 15 residues. Germline lookup yields CDR1 SNHLY and CDR2 FYNNEI. V was pared by 2 bases and J by 2 bases, with 11 bases between. The CDR3 DNA is TGTGCCAGCAGTGAACAGGGGCCATTCACAGATACGCAGTATTTT. Amino acid sequence: CASSEQGPFTDTQYF.

The CDR3 sequence is CASGLAESNQPQHF. CDR3 DNA sequence: TGTGCTAGTGGTTTAGCGGAAAGCAATCAGCCCCAGCATTTT. The rearrangement uses TRBV12-5 and TRBJ1-5; D not certain. This CDR3 is built from 14 residues. V lost 3 bases to trimming and J lost 1 base, with 7 bases between them. Per the germline V gene, CDR1 is LGHNT and CDR2 is FRNRAP.

This clone has a single count. The chain combines TRBV9 with TRBJ1-2, with D tentatively TRBD1 (5 bases). CDR3 length equals 14 residues. Germline loops: CDR1 SGDLS, CDR2 YYNGEE. V shed 7 bases and J shed 5 bases, with 18 bases lying between them. CDR3 residues: CASSNPSGGYGYTF. Written as DNA, the CDR3 is TGTGCCAGCTCTAACCCGTCTGGGGGGTATGGCTACACCTTC. Complete variable domain (other parts from reference TRBV9 and TRBJ1-2): DSGVTQTPKHLITATGQRVTLRCSPRSGDLSVYWYQQSLDQGLQFLIQYYNGEERAKGNILERFSAQQFPDLHSELNLSSLELGDSALYFCASSNPSGGYGYTFGSGTRLTVV.

V usage is TRBV19 and J usage is TRBJ2-3, with D tentatively TRBD2 (5 bases). Germline-derived CDR1 and CDR2 are LNHDA and SQIVND (reference sequence). This CDR3 is 13 amino acids long. V lost 5 bases and J 2 bases, leaving 8 bases between the germline ends. CDR3 in DNA: TGTGCCAGTAGTTTGGACTCCACAGATACGCAGTATTTT. Amino acid sequence: CASSLDSTDTQYF.

The rearrangement uses TRBV23-1 and TRBJ2-7; TRBD1 agrees at 8 bases. Being an ORF, TRBV23-1 has a function that is uncertain. V shed 5 bases and J 0 bases; nucleotides not matched to a gene: 12. The CDR3 spans 17 residues. The DNA for the CDR3 is TGCGCCAGCAGTACCAACTGGCCGGACAGGGTCTCCTACGAGCAGTACTTC. Amino acids: CASSTNWPDRVSYEQYF.

The chain has TRBV19 and TRBJ2-5; 9 bases fit TRBD2. The junction had 8 bases not matched to a gene; V was cut back by 7 bases and J by 2 bases. Per germline, CDR1 LNHDA and CDR2 SQIVND (reference sequence). The CDR3 totals 15 residues. In nucleotides, the CDR3 is TGTGCCAGTATGGCCAGCGGGGGGTTACAAGAGACCCAGTACTTC. Its translation: CASMASGGLQETQYF.

J is TRBJ2-5 and V is TRBV11-2; D ambiguous. CDR3 size: 14 residues. The V end lost 0 bases, the J end lost 1 base, and 6 bases lay between the germline ends. The V gene's germline CDR1 is SGHAT and CDR2 FQNNGV. Here the CDR3 DNA reads TGTGCCAGCAGCTTAGAACTCTTCCAAGAGACCCAGTACTTC. It codes for CASSLELFQETQYF.

CDR3 loop: CASSLEGATTNEQFF. In DNA form, the CDR3 reads TGTGCCAGCAGCTTGGAGGGGGCTACCACTAATGAGCAGTTCTTC. The chain is built from TRBV5-8 and TRBJ2-1; 7 bases agree with TRBD1. V lost 0 bases and J lost 7; bases outside the gene matches: 7. This CDR3 region has 15 residues. Germline lookup yields CDR1 SGHTS and CDR2 YDEGEE.

The rearrangement joins TRBV2 to TRBJ1-1; 10 bases are a match to TRBD1. V was clipped by 8 bases and J by 5 bases; unmatched bases: 5. Germline V lookup: CDR1 SNHLY, CDR2 FYNNEI. The CDR3 has 13 amino acids. CDR3 sequence (DNA): TGTGCCAGCGGAGACAGGGGGCAGACTGAAGCTTTCTTT. It codes for CASGDRGQTEAFF.

The chain joins TRBV19 to TRBJ2-3; 11 bases align to TRBD2. The germline CDR1 and CDR2 sequences are LNHDA and SQIVND (reference sequence). V lost 6 bases and J lost 6; bases outside the gene matches: 8. The CDR3 has 15 residues. In DNA, the CDR3 is TGTGCCAGTAGAAGGACTAGCGGGCGGGGGGATACGCAGTATTTT. Protein product: CASRRTSGRGDTQYF. Looking up the rest from reference TRBV19 and TRBJ2-3 gives the full variable domain: DGGITQSPKYLFRKEGQNVTLSCEQNLNHDAMYWYRQDPGQGLRLIYYSQIVNDFQKGDIAEGYSVSREKKESFPLTVTSAQKNPTAFYLCASRRTSGRGDTQYFGPGTRLTVL.

The chain uses TRBV2 and TRBJ2-2; possibly TRBD1 for D (5 bases). The germline V and J ends were trimmed by 0 bases and 4 bases, with 15 bases remaining between them. The CDR3 is made up of 17 amino acids. Germline V gene lookup returns CDR1 SNHLY and CDR2 FYNNEI. The CDR3 DNA reads as TGTGCCAGCAGTGAAGCGCTTTCAGGGATTGTCACCGGGGAGCTGTTTTTT. Residues: CASSEALSGIVTGELFF.

The genes are TRBV10-1 and TRBJ1-1; D uncertain. The CDR3 has 13 residues. Trimming pared 2 bases from V and 6 bases from J, leaving 10 bases between. Germline values: CDR1 WNHNN, CDR2 SYGVQD (reference sequence). CDR3 region: CASSEEPRAEAFF. The CDR3, as DNA: TGCGCCAGCAGTGAGGAGCCGAGGGCTGAAGCTTTCTTT.

The CDR3 DNA reads as TGCAGCGTTGTATGGGGCACAGGGTCTAACTATGGCTACACCTTC. This encodes CSVVWGTGSNYGYTF. The chain links TRBV29-1 to TRBJ1-2, with D possibly being TRBD1 (6 bases). Deletions cut 4 bases from V and 0 bases from J, with 15 bases between. Germline V gene lookup returns CDR1 SQVTM and CDR2 ANQGSEA. The CDR3 extends over 15 amino acids.

The rearrangement joins TRBV6-1 to TRBJ2-4; 8 bases agree with TRBD1. After removal of 3 bases from V and 3 bases from J, the junction contained 7 bases not matched to a gene. This CDR3 has 16 residues. The germline V gene encodes CDR1 MNHNS and CDR2 SASEGT. For the CDR3, the DNA is TGTGCCAGCAGTGAGCGGGGCGGGACAGGCAAAAACATTCAGTACTTC. Translation gives CASSERGGTGKNIQYF.

V usage is TRBV5-1 and J usage is TRBJ2-1; no reliable D call. This CDR3 is 13 amino acids long. The V end was cut by 4 bases, the J end by 0 bases, with 5 bases between. Germline-derived CDR1 and CDR2 are SGHRS and YFSETQ. This chain's CDR3 is CASSRSSYNEQFF. For the CDR3, the DNA is TGCGCCAGCAGCCGGAGCTCCTACAATGAGCAGTTCTTC.